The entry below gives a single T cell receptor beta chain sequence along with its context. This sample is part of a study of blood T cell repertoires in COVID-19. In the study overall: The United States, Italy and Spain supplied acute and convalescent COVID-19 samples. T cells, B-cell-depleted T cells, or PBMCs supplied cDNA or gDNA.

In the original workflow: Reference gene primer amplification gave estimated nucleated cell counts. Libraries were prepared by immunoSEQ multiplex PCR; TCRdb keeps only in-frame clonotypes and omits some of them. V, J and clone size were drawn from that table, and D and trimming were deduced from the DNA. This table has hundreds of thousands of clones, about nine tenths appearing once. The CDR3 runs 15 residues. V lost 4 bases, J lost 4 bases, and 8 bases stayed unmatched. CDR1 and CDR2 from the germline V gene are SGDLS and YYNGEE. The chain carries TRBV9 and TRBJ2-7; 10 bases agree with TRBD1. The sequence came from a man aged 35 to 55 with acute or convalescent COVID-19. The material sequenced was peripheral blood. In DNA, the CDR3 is TGTGCCAGCAGCTCCCGACAGGGGGCAGCGTACGAGCAGTACTTC. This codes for CASSSRQGAAYEQYF.